This T cell receptor beta chain is drawn from a study of tumor-infiltrating lymphocytes in localized non-small cell lung cancer. Data came from immunoSEQ multiplex PCR; TCRdb stores just in-frame clones and leaves some out. The sample records a few thousand clones, roughly 55% being singletons. As concerns this clone: Its antigen is unknown.

General study findings and limits: Tumors had more T cell infiltration than uninvolved lung, per TCRbeta sequencing and CD3 counts. Each assay used a separate piece of the same tissue.

Germline V gene data show CDR1 as SGHNT and CDR2 as YYREEE (reference sequence). Germline trimming cut 0 bases from V and 2 bases from J; bases unmatched to any gene: 4. The CDR3 loop spans 15 amino acids. The source material was uninvolved lung tissue not adjacent to the tumor. This sequence joins TRBV5-4 and TRBJ2-5, with 7 bases that match TRBD2. The TCR originated in a human donor with non-small cell lung cancer. CDR3 loop: CASSLGASGQETQYF. CDR3 DNA sequence: TGTGCCAGCAGCTTGGGGGCTAGCGGTCAAGAGACCCAGTACTTC.